The 17 T cell receptor beta chains given below trace back to one sample, sequenced in a study of blood T cells in healthy people across ages (dated by TCRdb to the mid-2010s). The library was generated by 5' RACE. Reads for this sample came from an Illumina HiSeq 2500. A second PCR of about 7 to 12 cycles was run with a J-beta primer mix and a sample-barcoded 5' primer. Using fastp trimming at Q25 and MiXCR clonotype assembly, TCRdb reanalyzed the public sequencing data and kept in-frame beta chains. Each entry is one CDR3 protein sequence, shown with its most common DNA and genes. This sample holds some 890,000 distinct CDR3 sequences; 25% to 35% were observed only once. The ten largest clones take up roughly 10% of the sample. The sample also formed part of further work on T cells of mothers and their children.

Input material: blood. The receptors originated from a woman aged 40 to 49 in good health.

This clonotype has a handful of counts. The CDR3 spells CASSQGLGDYNEQFF. CDR3 nucleotide sequence: TGTGCCAGCAGCCAAGGGCTGGGGGATTACAATGAGCAGTTCTTC. This sequence joins TRBV3-1 and TRBJ2-1; D may match TRBD1 or TRBD2 (5 bases each). The CDR3 totals 15 residues. The V gene lost 1 base and the J gene lost 4 bases, with 11 bases spanning the gap. CDR1 is LGHDT, CDR2 YNNKEL, per germline (reference sequence).

This clonotype occurred a few times. The V and J genes are TRBV25-1 and TRBJ1-1; D gene ambiguous. The CDR3 extends over 15 amino acids. Germline V CDR1 and CDR2: MGHDK, SYGVNS. Trimming pared 5 bases from V and 1 base from J, leaving 14 bases between. The CDR3 here is CASSNRVSANTEAFF. The CDR3 bases are TGTGCCAGCAGTAACCGGGTCTCAGCGAACACTGAAGCTTTCTTT. Looking up the rest from reference TRBV25-1 and TRBJ1-1 gives the full variable domain: EADIYQTPRYLVIGTGKKITLECSQTMGHDKMYWYQQDPGMELHLIHYSYGVNSTEKGDLSSESTVSRIRTEHFPLTLESARPSHTSQYLCASSNRVSANTEAFFGQGTRLTVV.

Concerning this clonotype: A clone one base away is much larger, so this may be a read error. V is TRBV29-1 and J is TRBJ1-2; D gene uncertain. Germline values: CDR1 SQVTM, CDR2 ANQGSEA. There are 13 residues in the CDR3. This chain's CDR3 is CSVVPSSGSGCTF. The CDR3 nucleotides are TGCAGCGTTGTACCCTCCAGCGGGTCTGGCTGCACCTTC.

The CDR3 region has the DNA TGTGCCACCAGTGAGAACCCGGTAGCGGCGGGGGGTAGGGAGACCCAGTACTTC. This sequence encodes CATSENPVAAGGRETQYF. The chain links TRBV24-1 to TRBJ2-5; 8 bases agree with TRBD2. The V and J ends lost 4 bases and 5 bases, in that order; junction bases with no gene match: 17. Germline values: CDR1 KGHDR, CDR2 SFDVKD. CDR3 length equals 18 residues.

The CDR3 coding sequence is TGTGCCAGCAGTCCACTAGCGGGGGGGCTATACAATGAGCAGTTCTTC. Translation gives CASSPLAGGLYNEQFF. This chain links TRBV2 with TRBJ2-1, with 13 bases matching TRBD2. This CDR3 has 16 residues. V was clipped by 5 bases and J by 4 bases; unmatched bases: 5. The germline V gene has CDR1 SNHLY and CDR2 FYNNEI.

This chain joins TRBV28 and TRBJ1-6; maybe TRBD1 (6 bases). The CDR3 covers 11 residues. Germline CDR1 and CDR2: MDHEN and SYDVKM. V lost 10 bases, J lost 9 bases, and 10 bases lay in between. The CDR3 protein is CANREASPLHF. CDR3 bases: TGTGCCAACAGGGAGGCTTCACCCCTCCACTTT.

This clonotype was seen at least ten times. The chain couples TRBV12-3 or TRBV12-4 to TRBJ2-4; TRBD1 aligns across 7 bases. This CDR3 comprises 16 residues. With 6 bases clipped from V and 6 bases from J, the junction kept 14 bases outside the gene matches. CDR3 protein: CASSQGGGEVRNIQYF. As DNA, the CDR3 is TGTGCCAGCAGCCAAGGGGGCGGAGAGGTACGAAACATTCAGTACTTC.

V usage is TRBV12-3 or TRBV12-4 and J usage is TRBJ2-5, with 7 bases that match TRBD2. The CDR3 covers 17 residues. J gave up 4 bases and V 3 bases, and 14 bases lay outside the gene matches. The DNA for the CDR3 is TGTGCCAGCAGTTTTGGATCGAGCGGGGCGTCAAGAGAGACCCAGTACTTC. It yields the protein CASSFGSSGASRETQYF.

V usage is TRBV7-8 and J usage is TRBJ2-7; D might be TRBD2 (6 bases). The germline V gene encodes CDR1 SGHVS and CDR2 FQNEAQ. The CDR3 covers 13 residues. V was pared by 5 bases and J by 7 bases, with 15 bases between. CDR3 residues: CASSPGLRGEQYF. CDR3 sequence (DNA): TGTGCCAGCAGCCCCGGACTGCGGGGAGAGCAGTACTTC.

The rearrangement uses TRBV20-1 and TRBJ2-1, with 7 bases identical to TRBD2. V shed 3 bases, J shed 2 bases, and the junction held 4 bases outside the gene matches. Germline CDR1 reads DFQATT; CDR2 reads SNEGSKA (reference sequence). CDR3 length: 14 amino acids. The CDR3, as DNA: TGCAGTGCTAGTTCTAGCGGACCCTACAATGAGCAGTTCTTC. Its protein is CSASSSGPYNEQFF.

J is TRBJ2-7 and V is TRBV30; TRBD2 is a possible D gene (6 bases). CDR3 length: 11 residues. The germline CDR1 and CDR2 sequences are GTSNPN and SVGIG (reference sequence). V gave up 2 bases and J gave up 9 bases, with 11 bases separating them. The CDR3: CAWSIRRGQYF. The DNA for the CDR3 is TGTGCCTGGAGTATTCGGAGGGGGCAGTACTTC.

This chain joins TRBV27 and TRBJ1-2; no reliable D call. With 4 bases removed from V and 6 bases from J, the gap between germline ends came to 18 bases. From germline, CDR1 is MNHEY and CDR2 SMNVEV (reference sequence). The CDR3 has 15 residues. The CDR3: CASSSLAAPIDGYTF. As DNA, the CDR3 is TGTGCCAGCAGTTCCCTGGCGGCTCCGATAGATGGCTACACCTTC.

The sample holds a few counts of this clonotype. The chain recombines TRBV7-2 with TRBJ1-5; the match to TRBD1 covers 8 bases. The CDR3 consists of 18 residues. The trim removed 5 bases at V and 2 bases at J, leaving 14 bases unmatched. The germline gives CDR1 SGHTA, CDR2 FQGNSA. CDR3 residues: CASSERTGSVGGNQPQHF. In DNA form, the CDR3 reads TGTGCCAGCAGCGAAAGGACAGGGTCTGTCGGAGGCAATCAGCCCCAGCATTTT.

This clonotype was observed a handful of times. V gene TRBV4-3 combines with J gene TRBJ1-2, with D possibly being TRBD1 (5 bases). The CDR3 is 16 residues long. From germline, CDR1 is LGHNA and CDR2 YSLEER. V was pared by 1 base and J by 4 bases, with 16 bases between. The CDR3 DNA reads as TGCGCCAGCAGCCAAGGGATTGTGGAGGGGTCCTATGGCTACACCTTC. Protein: CASSQGIVEGSYGYTF.

This clonotype has only a few counts. The gene calls are TRBV9 and TRBJ1-1; D gene ambiguous. Trimming stripped 0 bases from V and 3 bases from J, with 12 bases between. CDR1 and CDR2 (germline): SGDLS, YYNGEE. This CDR3 is built from 15 residues. The CDR3 protein is CASSVEVMPDTEAFF. CDR3 nucleotides: TGTGCCAGCAGCGTAGAGGTGATGCCCGACACTGAAGCTTTCTTT.

The chain uses TRBV4-1 and TRBJ2-3, with D tentatively TRBD2 (6 bases). CDR1 is MGHRA and CDR2 is YSYEKL in the germline V gene. The CDR3 length is 14 residues. Trimming cost V 2 bases and J 5 bases, with 11 bases left between them. The CDR3, as DNA: TGCGCCAGCAGCCAACCGCGGGGTGAAGATACGCAGTATTTT. Its translation: CASSQPRGEDTQYF.

This chain links TRBV5-1 with TRBJ2-3, with a possible D match to TRBD2 (5 bases). This CDR3 spans 14 amino acids. V was pared by 6 bases and J by 2 bases, with 13 bases between. The V gene's germline CDR1 is SGHRS and CDR2 YFSETQ. The chain's CDR3 is CASNLEANTDTQYF. The CDR3 DNA reads TGCGCCAGCAACCTGGAGGCAAACACAGATACGCAGTATTTT.